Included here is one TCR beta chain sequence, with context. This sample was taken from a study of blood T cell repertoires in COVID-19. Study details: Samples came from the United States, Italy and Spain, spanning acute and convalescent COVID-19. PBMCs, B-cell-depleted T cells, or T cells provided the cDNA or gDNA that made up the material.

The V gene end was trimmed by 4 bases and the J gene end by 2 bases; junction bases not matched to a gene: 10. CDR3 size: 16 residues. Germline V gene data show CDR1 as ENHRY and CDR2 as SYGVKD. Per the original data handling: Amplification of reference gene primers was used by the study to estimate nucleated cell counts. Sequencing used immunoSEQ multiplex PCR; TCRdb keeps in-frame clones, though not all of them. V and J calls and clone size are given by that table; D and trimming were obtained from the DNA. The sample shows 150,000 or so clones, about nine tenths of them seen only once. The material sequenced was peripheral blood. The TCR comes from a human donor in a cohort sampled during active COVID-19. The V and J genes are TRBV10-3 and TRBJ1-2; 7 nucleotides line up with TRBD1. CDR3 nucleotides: TGTGCCATCAGTGGTTCTACAGGGGTTGACAACTATGGCTACACCTTC. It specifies CAISGSTGVDNYGYTF.